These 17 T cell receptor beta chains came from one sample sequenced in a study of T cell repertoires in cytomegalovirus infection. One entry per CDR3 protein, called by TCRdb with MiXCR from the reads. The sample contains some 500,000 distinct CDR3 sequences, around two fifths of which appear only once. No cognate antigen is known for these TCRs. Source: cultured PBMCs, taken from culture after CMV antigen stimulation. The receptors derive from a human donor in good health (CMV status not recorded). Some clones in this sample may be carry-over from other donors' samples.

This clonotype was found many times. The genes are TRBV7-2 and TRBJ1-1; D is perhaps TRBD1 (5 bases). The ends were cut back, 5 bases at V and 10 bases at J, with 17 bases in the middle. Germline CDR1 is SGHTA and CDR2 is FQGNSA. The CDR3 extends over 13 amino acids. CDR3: CASSLRMGRGAFF. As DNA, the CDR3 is TGTGCCAGCAGCCTTCGAATGGGTAGGGGAGCTTTCTTT.

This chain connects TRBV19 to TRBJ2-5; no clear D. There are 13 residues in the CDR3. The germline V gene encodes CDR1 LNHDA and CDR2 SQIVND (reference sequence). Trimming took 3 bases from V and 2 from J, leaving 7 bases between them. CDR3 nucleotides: TGTGCCAGTAGTATTTCGAGACAAGAGACCCAGTACTTC. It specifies CASSISRQETQYF.

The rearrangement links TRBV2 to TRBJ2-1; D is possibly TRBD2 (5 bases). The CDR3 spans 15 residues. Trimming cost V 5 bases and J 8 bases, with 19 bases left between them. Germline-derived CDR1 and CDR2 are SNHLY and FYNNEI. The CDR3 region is CASSNRELGLDEQFF. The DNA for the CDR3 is TGTGCCAGCAGTAATAGGGAACTAGGACTGGATGAGCAGTTCTTC.

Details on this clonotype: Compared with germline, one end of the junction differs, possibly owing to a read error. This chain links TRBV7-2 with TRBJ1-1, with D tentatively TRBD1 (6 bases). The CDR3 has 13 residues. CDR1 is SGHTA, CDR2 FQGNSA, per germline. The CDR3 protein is CANSFQGSTEAFF. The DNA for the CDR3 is TGTGCCAACAGCTTTCAGGGGAGCACTGAAGCTTTCTTT.

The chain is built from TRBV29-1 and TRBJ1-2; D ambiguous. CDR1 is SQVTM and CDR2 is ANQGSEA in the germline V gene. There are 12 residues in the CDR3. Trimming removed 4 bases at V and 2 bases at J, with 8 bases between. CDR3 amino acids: CSVVSGNYGYTF. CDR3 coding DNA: TGCAGCGTTGTGTCCGGGAACTATGGCTACACCTTC.

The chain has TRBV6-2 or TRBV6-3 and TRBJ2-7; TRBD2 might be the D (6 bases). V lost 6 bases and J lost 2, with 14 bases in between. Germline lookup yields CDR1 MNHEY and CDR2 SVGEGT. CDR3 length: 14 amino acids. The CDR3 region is CASREDYPPYEQYF. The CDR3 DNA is TGTGCCAGCAGAGAGGACTACCCGCCCTACGAGCAGTACTTC.

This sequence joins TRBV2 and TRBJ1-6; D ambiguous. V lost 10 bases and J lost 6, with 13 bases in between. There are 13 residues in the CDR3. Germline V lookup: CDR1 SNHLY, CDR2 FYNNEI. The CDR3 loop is CATMTETNSPLHF. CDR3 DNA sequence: TGTGCCACCATGACGGAAACTAATTCACCCCTCCACTTT.

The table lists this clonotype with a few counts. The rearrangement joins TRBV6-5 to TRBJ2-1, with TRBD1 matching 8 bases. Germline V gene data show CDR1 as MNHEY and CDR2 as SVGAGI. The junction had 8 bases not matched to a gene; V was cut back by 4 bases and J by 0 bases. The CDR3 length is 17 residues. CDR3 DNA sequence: TGTGCCAGCAGTTTCCGGGACAGGATAAGCTCCTACAATGAGCAGTTCTTC. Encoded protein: CASSFRDRISSYNEQFF.

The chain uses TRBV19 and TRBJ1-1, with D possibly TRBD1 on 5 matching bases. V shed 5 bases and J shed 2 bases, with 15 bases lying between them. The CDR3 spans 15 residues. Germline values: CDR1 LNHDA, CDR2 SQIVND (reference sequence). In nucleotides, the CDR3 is TGTGCCAGTAGTGATCGGGGGGATATTAACACTGAAGCTTTCTTT. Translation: CASSDRGDINTEAFF. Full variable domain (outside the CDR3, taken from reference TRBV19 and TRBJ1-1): DGGITQSPKYLFRKEGQNVTLSCEQNLNHDAMYWYRQDPGQGLRLIYYSQIVNDFQKGDIAEGYSVSREKKESFPLTVTSAQKNPTAFYLCASSDRGDINTEAFFGQGTRLTVV.

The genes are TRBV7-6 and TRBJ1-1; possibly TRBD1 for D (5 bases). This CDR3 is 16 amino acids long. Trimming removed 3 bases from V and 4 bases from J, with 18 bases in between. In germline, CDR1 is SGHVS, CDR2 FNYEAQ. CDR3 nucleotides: TGTGCCAGCAGCTTCTCAGGGTTGGGGAGGAGCACTGAAGCTTTCTTT. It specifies CASSFSGLGRSTEAFF.

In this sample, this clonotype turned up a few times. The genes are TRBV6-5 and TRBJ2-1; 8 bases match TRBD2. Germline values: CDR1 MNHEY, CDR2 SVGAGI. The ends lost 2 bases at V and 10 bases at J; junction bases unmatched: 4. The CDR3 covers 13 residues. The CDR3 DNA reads TGTGCCAGCAGTTACGTGGGACTAGGGGAGCAGTTCTTC. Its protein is CASSYVGLGEQFF.

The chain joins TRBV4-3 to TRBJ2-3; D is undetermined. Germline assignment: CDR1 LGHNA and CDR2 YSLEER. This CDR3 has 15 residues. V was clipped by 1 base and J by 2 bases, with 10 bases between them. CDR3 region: CASSQAERNTDTQYF. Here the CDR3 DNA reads TGCGCCAGCAGCCAAGCGGAGAGAAACACAGATACGCAGTATTTT.

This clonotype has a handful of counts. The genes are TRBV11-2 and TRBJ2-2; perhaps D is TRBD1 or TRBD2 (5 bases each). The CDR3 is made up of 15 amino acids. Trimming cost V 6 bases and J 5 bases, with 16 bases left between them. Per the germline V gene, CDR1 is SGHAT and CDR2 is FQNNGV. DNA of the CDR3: TGTGCCAGCAGATCGGGGATAAAGGGGACCGGGGAGCTGTTTTTT. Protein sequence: CASRSGIKGTGELFF.

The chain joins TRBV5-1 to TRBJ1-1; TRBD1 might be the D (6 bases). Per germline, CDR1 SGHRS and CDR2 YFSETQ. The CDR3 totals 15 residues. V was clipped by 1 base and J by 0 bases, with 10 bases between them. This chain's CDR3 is CASSLTGFMNTEAFF. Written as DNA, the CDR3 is TGCGCCAGCAGCTTGACAGGGTTCATGAACACTGAAGCTTTCTTT.

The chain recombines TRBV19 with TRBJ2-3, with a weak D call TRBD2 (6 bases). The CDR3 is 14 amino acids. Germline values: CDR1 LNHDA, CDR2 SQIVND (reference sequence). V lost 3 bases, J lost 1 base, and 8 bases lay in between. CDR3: CASSIQRGTDTQYF. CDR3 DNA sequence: TGTGCCAGTAGTATCCAGCGGGGCACAGATACGCAGTATTTT.

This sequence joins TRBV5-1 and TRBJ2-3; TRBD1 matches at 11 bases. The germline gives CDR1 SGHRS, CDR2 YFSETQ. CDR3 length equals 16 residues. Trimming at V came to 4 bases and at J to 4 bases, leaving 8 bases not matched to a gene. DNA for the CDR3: TGCGCCAGCAGCCCCGGACAGGGGGCGCGTGCAGATACGCAGTATTTT. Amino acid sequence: CASSPGQGARADTQYF.

CDR3 bases: TGCAGTGCCGCAAGTGGAGGCGGCACAGATACGCAGTATTTT. The encoded protein is CSAASGGGTDTQYF. The chain uses TRBV20-1 and TRBJ2-3; maybe TRBD2 (5 bases). V lost 6 bases, J lost 1 base, and 14 bases lay in between. The CDR3 consists of 14 residues. Germline loops: CDR1 DFQATT, CDR2 SNEGSKA (reference sequence).